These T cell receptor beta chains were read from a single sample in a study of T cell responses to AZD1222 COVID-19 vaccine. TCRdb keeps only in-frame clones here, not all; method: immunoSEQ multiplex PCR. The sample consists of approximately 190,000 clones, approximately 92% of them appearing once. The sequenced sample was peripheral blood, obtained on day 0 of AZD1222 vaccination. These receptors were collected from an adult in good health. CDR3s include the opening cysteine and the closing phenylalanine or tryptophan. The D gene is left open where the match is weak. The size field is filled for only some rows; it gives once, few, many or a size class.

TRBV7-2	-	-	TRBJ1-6	TGTGCCAGCAGCTTATGGGGGGCAGTTAATTCACCCCTCCACTTT	CASSLWGAVNSPLHF
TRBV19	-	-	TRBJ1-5	TGTGCCAGTAGTATCGGAGAACCTCAGCCCCAGCATTTT	CASSIGEPQPQHF
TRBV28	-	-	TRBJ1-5	TGTGCCAGCAGTTCGGGAGGGAGCACGGGCAATCAGCCCCAGCATTTT	CASSSGGSTGNQPQHF
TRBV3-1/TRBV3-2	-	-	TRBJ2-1	TGTGCCAGCAGCCAAGTGTGGGGGGGCCACAATGAGCAGTTCTTC	CASSQVWGGHNEQFF
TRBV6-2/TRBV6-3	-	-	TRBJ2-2	TGTGCCAGCAGTTACGGCGGCGGACTGAACACCGGGGAGCTGTTTTTT	CASSYGGGLNTGELFF
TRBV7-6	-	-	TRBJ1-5	TGTGCCAGCAGCTTAGGAGGCAGAGGGATCAATCAGCCCCAGCATTTT	CASSLGGRGINQPQHF
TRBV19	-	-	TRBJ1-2	TGTGCCAGTAGTATCTCCGGGAAGGTTCTGGAACTTAGGTCCTCTGGCTACACCTTC	CASSISGKVLELRSSGYTF
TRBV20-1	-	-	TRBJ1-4	TGCAGTGCTAGTTGGTCCGTGGACGAAAAACTGTTTTTT	CSASWSVDEKLFF
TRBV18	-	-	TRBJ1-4	TGTGCCAGCTCAGCCAGGGGAACTAATGAAAAACTGTTTTTT	CASSARGTNEKLFF
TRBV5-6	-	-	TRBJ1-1	TGTGCCAGCAGCTCCATAGGTAGCGGGAACACTGAAGCTTTCTTT	CASSSIGSGNTEAFF
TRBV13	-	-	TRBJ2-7	TGTGCCAGCAGCGAACCGGGAACCCAATACGAGCAGTACTTC	CASSEPGTQYEQYF
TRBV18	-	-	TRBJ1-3	TGTGCCAGCTCACCCCGGGAGGCTGGCTCTGGAAACACCATATATTTT	CASSPREAGSGNTIYF
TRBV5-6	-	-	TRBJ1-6	TGTGCCAGCAGCTACACCTCAGGGGCTAGTTCACCCCTCCACTTT	CASSYTSGASSPLHF
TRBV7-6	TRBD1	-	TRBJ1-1	TGTGCCAGCAGCTTAGACCCAGGGGGTATGAACACTGAAGCTTTCTTT	CASSLDPGGMNTEAFF
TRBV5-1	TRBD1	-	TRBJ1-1	TGCGCCAGCAGCGCCACAGGGGGCCTGAACACTGAAGCTTTCTTT	CASSATGGLNTEAFF
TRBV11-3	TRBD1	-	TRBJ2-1	TGTGCCAGCAGCTTCGGGAATTTCAGGGGGCACTCCTACAATGAGCAGTTCTTC	CASSFGNFRGHSYNEQFF
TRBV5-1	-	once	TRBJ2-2	TGCGCCAGCAGCACCCAGTGGGGGACCGGGGAGCTGTTTTTT	CASSTQWGTGELFF
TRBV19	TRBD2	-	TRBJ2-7	TGTGCCAGTAGTCCACGGACTAGCGGTGGTATCGAGCAGTACTTC	CASSPRTSGGIEQYF
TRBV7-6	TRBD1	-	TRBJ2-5	TGTGCCAGCAGCTTAGAATGGGGACAGGAGACCCAGTACTTC	CASSLEWGQETQYF
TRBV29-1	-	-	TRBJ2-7	TGCAGCGTTGAAGATCAGTCCGGGGTGGGTTACGAGCAGTACTTC	CSVEDQSGVGYEQYF
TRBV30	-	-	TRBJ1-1	-	CAWSVGQGIAF
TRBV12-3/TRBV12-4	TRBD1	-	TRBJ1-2	TGTGCCAGCAGTTTGGGACAGAACTATGGCTACACCTTC	CASSLGQNYGYTF
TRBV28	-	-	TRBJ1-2	TGTGCCAGCAGACCCGAGGCCTACTATGGCTACACCTTC	CASRPEAYYGYTF
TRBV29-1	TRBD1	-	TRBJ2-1	TGCAGCGTTCAGGGGGACACCTACATAGAGTTCTTC	CSVQGDTYIEFF
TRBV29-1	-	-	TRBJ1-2	TGCAGCGTTGAGGTACAGCCCCATGGCTACACCTTC	CSVEVQPHGYTF
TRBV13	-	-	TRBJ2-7	TGTGCCAGCAGCGGACGCAGGGTGGGCGAGCAGTACTTC	CASSGRRVGEQYF
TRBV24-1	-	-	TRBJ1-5	TGTGCCACCAGTGGGTTCGGGACCGCGGTTTCGTACAATAATCAGCCCCAGCATTTT	CATSGFGTAVSYNNQPQHF
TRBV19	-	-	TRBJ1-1	TGTGCCAGTAGTATTGTGGCGGCGGGAGACACTGAAGCTTTCTTT	CASSIVAAGDTEAFF
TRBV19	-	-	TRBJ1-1	TGTGCCAGTGGCAGGAAGATGAACACTGAAGCTTTCTTT	CASGRKMNTEAFF
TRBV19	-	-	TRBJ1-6	TGTGCCAGTAGTATAGGGGCCGCTGAGCACAATTCACCCCTCCACTTT	CASSIGAAEHNSPLHF
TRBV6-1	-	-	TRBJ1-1	TGTGCCAGCAGTGAAGCAGCCAGATCGAAGGAAGCTTTCTTT	CASSEAARSKEAFF
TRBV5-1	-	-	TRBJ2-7	TGCGCCAGCAGCTTCTCTGACGGGACCTACGAGCAGTACTTC	CASSFSDGTYEQYF
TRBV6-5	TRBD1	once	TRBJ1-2	TGTGCCAGCAGTTACTCCCGACAGGGCGGTAACTATGGCTACACCTTC	CASSYSRQGGNYGYTF
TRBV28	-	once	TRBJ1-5	TGTGCCAGCAGTTCAATCCAGGGTCTCGGCAATCAGCCCCAGCATTTT	CASSSIQGLGNQPQHF
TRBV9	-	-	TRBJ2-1	TGTGCCAGCAGCGTAGGTGGGACCTACAATGAGCAGTTCTTC	CASSVGGTYNEQFF
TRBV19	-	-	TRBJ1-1	TGTGCCAGTAGTGCTCACACTGAAGCTTTCTTT	CASSAHTEAFF
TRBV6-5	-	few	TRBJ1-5	TGTGCCAGCATAGGGGGATATACCCAGCCCCAGCATTTT	CASIGGYTQPQHF
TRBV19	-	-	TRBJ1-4	TGTGCCAGTAGTATAGGGGGAGTTGTATATGAAAAACTGTTTTTT	CASSIGGVVYEKLFF
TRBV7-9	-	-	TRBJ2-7	TGTGCCAGCAGCTCCGACAGCCTCGAGCAGTACTTC	CASSSDSLEQYF
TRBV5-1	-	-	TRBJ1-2	TGCGCCAGCAGCTTGAACGAGGGCTATGGCTACACCTTC	CASSLNEGYGYTF
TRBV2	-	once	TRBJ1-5	TGTGCCAGCAGTGAAATGGGAACAGCGGTTCAGCCCCAGCATTTT	CASSEMGTAVQPQHF